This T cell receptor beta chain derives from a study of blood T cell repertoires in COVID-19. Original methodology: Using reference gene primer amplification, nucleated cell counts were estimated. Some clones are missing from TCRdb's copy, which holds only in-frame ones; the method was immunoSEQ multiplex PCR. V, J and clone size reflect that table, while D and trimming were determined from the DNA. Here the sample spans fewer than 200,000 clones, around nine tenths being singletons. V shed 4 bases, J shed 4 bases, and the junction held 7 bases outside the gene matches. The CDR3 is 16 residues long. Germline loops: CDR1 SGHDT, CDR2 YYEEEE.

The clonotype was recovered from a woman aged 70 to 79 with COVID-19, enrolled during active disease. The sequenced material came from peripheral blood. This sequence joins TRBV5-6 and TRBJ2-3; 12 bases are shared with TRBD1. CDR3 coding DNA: TGTGCCAGCAGCCCAGGGACAGGGGGCATTTCAGATACGCAGTATTTT. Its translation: CASSPGTGGISDTQYF.